This TCR beta chain was captured by sequencing in a study of T cells in tuberculosis. Sequenced by immunoSEQ multiplex PCR; TCRdb stores in-frame clones only, minus some. The sample gives around 33,000 clones, 70% to 90% of which show up once; over 5% is in the top ten. Trimming cost V 6 bases and J 2 bases, with 8 bases left between them. Germline V gene sequence: CDR1 ENHRY, CDR2 SYGVKD. The CDR3 is made up of 12 amino acids. Time point meaning: new active TB diagnosis, blood taken before or within 7 days of starting treatment. V gene TRBV10-3 combines with J gene TRBJ2-7, with D tentatively TRBD2 (5 bases). Material: PBMCs, obtained at tuberculosis diagnosis. The clonotype comes from an adult with tuberculosis. CDR3 DNA sequence: TGTGCCATCAGCCGGGATGCCTACGAGCAGTACTTC. This codes for CAISRDAYEQYF.